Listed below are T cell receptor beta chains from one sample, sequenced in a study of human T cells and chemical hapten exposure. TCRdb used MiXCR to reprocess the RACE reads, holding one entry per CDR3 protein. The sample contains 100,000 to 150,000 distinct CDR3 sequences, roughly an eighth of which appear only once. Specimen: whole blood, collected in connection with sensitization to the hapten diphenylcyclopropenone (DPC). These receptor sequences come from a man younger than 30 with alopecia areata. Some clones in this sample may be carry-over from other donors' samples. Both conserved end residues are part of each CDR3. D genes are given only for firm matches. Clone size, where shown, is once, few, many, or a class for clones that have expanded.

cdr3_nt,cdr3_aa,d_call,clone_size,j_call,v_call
TGTGCCAGCAGCTTATATGGGGGGACAGATACGCAGTATTTT,CASSLYGGTDTQYF,-,few,TRBJ2-3,TRBV11-2
TGCAGCGTTGAGGCAGGGGTGAACACCGGGGAGCTGTTTTTT,CSVEAGVNTGELFF,-,few,TRBJ2-2,TRBV29-1
TGTGCCAGCTCACCACCTCAACTGGTCTATGGCTACACCTTC,CASSPPQLVYGYTF,-,-,TRBJ1-2,TRBV18
TGTGCCAGCTCACCGAACGGGCACGGGGGGAGTTTGAACACTGAAGCTTTCTTC,CASSPNGHGGSLNTEAFF,-,-,TRBJ1-1,TRBV18
TGTGCCAGCAGTTTAGACCTTAGCAATCAGCCCCAGCATTTT,CASSLDLSNQPQHF,-,-,TRBJ1-5,TRBV12-3/TRBV12-4
TGCAGTGCTAGCCGGACGGGACTAGCGGGGGGTAGAGGTGGGCAGTACTTC,CSASRTGLAGGRGGQYF,TRBD2,few,TRBJ2-7,TRBV20-1
TGTGCCAGCAGCGTAGTAGGGGAGGGAGGCACTGAAGCTTTCTTT,CASSVVGEGGTEAFF,-,-,TRBJ1-1,TRBV9
TGCGCCAGCAGCTTGGAAGGAGGGTCCCTAGGCTACACCTTC,CASSLEGGSLGYTF,-,-,TRBJ1-2,TRBV5-1
TGTGCCAGCAGGGCTAGCGGGGGGGCACATGAGACCCAGTACTTC,CASRASGGAHETQYF,TRBD2,few,TRBJ2-5,TRBV28
TGTGCCAGCAGCCCCAACAACTACGAGCAGTACTTC,CASSPNNYEQYF,-,few,TRBJ2-7,TRBV7-2
TGCGCCAGCAGCTCAACCTCCGAGTCCACTAATGAAAAACTGTTTTTT,CASSSTSESTNEKLFF,-,-,TRBJ1-4,TRBV5-1
TGTGCCAGCAGTGAAGGTACTAGCGGGGGCCGATCCTACGAGCAGTACTTC,CASSEGTSGGRSYEQYF,TRBD2,few,TRBJ2-7,TRBV2
TGTGCCAGCTCACCACTGACAGTTCGTAGGACTGAAGCTTTCTTT,CASSPLTVRRTEAFF,-,few,TRBJ1-1,TRBV18
TGCAGCCTTAAGAGCGGGGGGGAAGAGACCCAGTACTTC,CSLKSGGEETQYF,TRBD2,-,TRBJ2-5,TRBV29-1